The subject of this entry is one T cell receptor beta chain. This clonotype was seen only a few times. Its antigen has not been determined. No base qualities exist here, and no much larger clone lies one base off it. The V end gives up 3 bases and the J end 0 bases, leaving 12 bases in the junction not matched to a gene. The CDR3 spans 19 residues, from the cysteine through the phenylalanine. Only CDR3 DNA remains: 57 bases, in frame from the first base. CDR1 and CDR2 are drawn from the germline V gene: SGHAT, FQNNGV. The library was obtained by RT-PCR. TCRdb records Illumina HiSeq 2500 as the sequencer. TCRdb redid the processing of the public reads, applying fastp at Q25 and MiXCR, and retained in-frame beta chains. Every distinct CDR3 protein forms one entry, paired with its most common genes and DNA. This sample holds 500,000 to 550,000 distinct CDR3 sequences; about 7.6% were observed only once. The leading ten clones occupy 10% to 15% of the sample.

The data stem from a study of response to subunit inactivated influenza vaccine (dated by TCRdb to 2017 to 2018). With respect to the entire study: Deep quantitative profiling of the T cell receptor repertoire was used in the study to follow responses to a trivalent subunit inactivated influenza vaccine.

Overall study results and their limits: It was suggested by the authors that each seasonal influenza vaccination may recruit only a limited number of new T cells.

The receptor's source is a man between 50 and 69 years old who received an inactivated influenza vaccine. Donor details come from another sample of the same person, matched by shared clones. The chain employs TRBV11-2 and TRBJ2-1; TRBD2 matches 9 bases in the middle. Sample: PBMCs from blood, taken roughly 24 months after vaccination. Read as DNA, the sequence is TGTGCCAGCAGCTTTGACTCGGCTAGCGGGGTCAGCTCCTACAATGAGCAGTTCTTC. Its amino acids are CASSFDSASGVSSYNEQFF.